This T cell receptor (beta chain) was found in a study of OX40 agonist ivuxolimab in advanced cancers. For context, the study as a whole: Ivuxolimab, which targeted the costimulatory receptor OX40 (CD134), was an agonistic, fully human IgG2 monoclonal antibody. Peripheral TCRbeta sequencing was intended to test whether TCR sequence diversity was altered and clonal T-cell expansion was caused by ivuxolimab. The paper describes the monotherapy dose-escalation part (N ≈ 52 patients) of the phase I trial of ivuxolimab. Among the approximately 54 dose-escalation patients, about 20 had hepatocellular carcinoma, approximately 15 melanoma, 9 renal cell carcinoma and 9 head and neck cancer. In the dose-escalation cohort, 70% to 90% of patients were male, and the mean age was roughly 60 years with a range of about 20 to 79. Partial responses were achieved by three dose-escalation patients, of whom one had hepatocellular carcinoma and two had cutaneous melanoma. Intravenous ivuxolimab was administered to patients every 2 weeks at six dose levels: 0.01, 0.1, 0.3, 1.5, 3 and 10 mg/kg. Patients were allowed to have had prior anti-PD-1, anti-PD-L1 or anti-CTLA-4 therapy, and around two fifths of the dose-escalation patients had been treated with checkpoint inhibitors. On the study overall, not on this receptor specifically: Low levels of normalized T-cell clonal expansion were also seen in some patients who did not respond. After ivuxolimab, CD8+ T cells had more expanded clones than CD4+ T cells on average. The antigen specificity of the clonally expanded peripheral T cells was not determined. In the 0.1-3.0 mg/kg groups, partial responders were among the patients with the lowest normalized peripheral clonal expansion, particularly in CD8+ T cells. At doses from 0.1 to 3.0 mg/kg, clonal expansion was seen in both CD4+ and CD8+ blood T cells between baseline and week 6.

Patients with autoimmune disease history or receiving systemic immunosuppression were excluded from the trial. In every dose cohort, peripheral blood was drawn for TCR sequencing at baseline, cycle 4 day 1, and cycle 7 day 1. Samples came from an open-label, multicenter, first-in-human phase I dose-escalation trial of ivuxolimab. Adults with locally advanced or metastatic head and neck squamous cell, hepatocellular, melanoma or renal cell carcinoma were enrolled in the trial. CD4+ and CD8+ T cells were sorted separately from peripheral blood before TCR sequencing. Genomic DNA was isolated from the sorted cells so that the TCRbeta CDR3 region could be sequenced. The immunoSEQ Assay was used for sequencing of TCRbeta CDR3 regions. The immuneACCESS repertoire file appears here via TCRdb, limited to in-frame rearrangements. These files lack a portion of the clones; in checked studies, under half of the deficit traces to unresolved V genes, and the cause of the others is not known. Here the sample has about 20,000 clones; about nine tenths occur a single time. Approximately 29% of the sample belongs to the ten largest clones.

The CDR1 and CDR2 encoded by the germline V gene (reference sequence) are LNHDA and SQIVND. V loses 1 base of germline sequence and J loses 2 bases, and the interval between the two ends is 3 bases. The CDR3 runs 13 residues from the cysteine to the phenylalanine. Only the CDR3 region is kept as DNA, spanning 39 bases read in frame from base 1. In the case of this clone: Its recognized antigen is unknown. Within one base of it there is no much larger clone, and no base qualities were kept.

The material was CD4+ or CD8+ T cells sorted from blood, obtained in a trial of the OX40 agonist ivuxolimab. The sequence was obtained from an adult with an advanced solid tumor such as melanoma, head and neck, liver or kidney cancer. The rearrangement combines TRBV19 with TRBJ2-1; the D gene cannot be resolved reliably. The sequence in DNA is TGTGCCAGTAGTATAGTAACCTACAATGAGCAGTTCTTC. Translated, it gives CASSIVTYNEQFF.